These T cell receptor beta chains were read from a single sample in a study of blood T cell repertoires in COVID-19. Repertoires were generated with immunoSEQ multiplex PCR, while TCRdb's copy carries only in-frame clones and drops some. The sample has over 100,000 clones, over 70% seen once. Sequenced material: peripheral blood. These receptors came from a human donor in a cohort sampled during active or convalescent COVID-19. CDR3s leave out the opening cysteine and the closing phenylalanine or tryptophan. The order of the fields is J gene, V gene, CDR3 length, CDR3 protein.

>TRBJ2-1|TRBV10-3|13
AISDSGQAPGEQF
>TRBJ2-7|TRBV4-1|13
ASSQDRGRGYEQY
>TRBJ1-2|TRBV9|15
ASSPRSGTGGGGGYT
>TRBJ1-1|TRBV9|14
ASSVGSGAGYTEAF
>TRBJ2-3|TRBV14|12
ASSQYRVTDTQY
>TRBJ2-7|TRBV3-1/TRBV3-2|14
ASSPYYGRTGGEQY
>TRBJ1-1|TRBV11-2|13
ASSPQLTGDTEAF
>TRBJ2-5|TRBV19|12
ASSSGHDVETQY
>TRBJ1-6|TRBV7-5|13
ARSLPLSYNSPLH
>TRBJ1-6|TRBV5-1|14
ASSLGSGTGESPLH
>TRBJ1-2|TRBV2|12
ASSSQGVDYGYT
>TRBJ1-6|TRBV9|16
ASSGSNYRSNYNSPLH
>TRBJ2-7|TRBV19|13
ASSIEGGRHYEQY
>TRBJ1-2|TRBV3-1/TRBV3-2|15
ASSQERRDREFFGYT
>TRBJ2-7|TRBV11-2|12
ASSFGTGALEQY
>TRBJ1-2|TRBV20-1|9
SAAGGYGYT